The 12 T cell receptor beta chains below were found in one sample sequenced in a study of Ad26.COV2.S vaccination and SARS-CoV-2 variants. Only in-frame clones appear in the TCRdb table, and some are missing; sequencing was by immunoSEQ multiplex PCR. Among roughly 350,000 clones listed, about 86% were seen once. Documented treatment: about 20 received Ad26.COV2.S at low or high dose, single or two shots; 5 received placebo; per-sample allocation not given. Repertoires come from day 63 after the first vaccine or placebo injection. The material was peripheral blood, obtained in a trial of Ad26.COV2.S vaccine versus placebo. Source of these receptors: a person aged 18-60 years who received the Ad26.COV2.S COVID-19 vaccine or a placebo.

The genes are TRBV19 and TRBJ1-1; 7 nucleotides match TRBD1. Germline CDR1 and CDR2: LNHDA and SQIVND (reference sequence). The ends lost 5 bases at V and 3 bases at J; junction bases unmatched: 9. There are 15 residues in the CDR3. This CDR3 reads CASSAYRGGDTEAFF. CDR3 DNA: TGTGCCAGTAGTGCGTACAGGGGCGGTGACACTGAAGCTTTCTTT. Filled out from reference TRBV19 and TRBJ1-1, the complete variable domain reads DGGITQSPKYLFRKEGQNVTLSCEQNLNHDAMYWYRQDPGQGLRLIYYSQIVNDFQKGDIAEGYSVSREKKESFPLTVTSAQKNPTAFYLCASSAYRGGDTEAFFGQGTRLTVV.

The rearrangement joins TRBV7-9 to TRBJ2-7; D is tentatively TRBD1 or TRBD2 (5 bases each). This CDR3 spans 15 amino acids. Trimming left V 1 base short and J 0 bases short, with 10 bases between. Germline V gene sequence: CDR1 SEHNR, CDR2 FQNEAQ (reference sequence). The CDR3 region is CASSLVGTLSYEQYF. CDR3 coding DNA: TGTGCCAGCAGCTTAGTAGGGACCCTCTCCTACGAGCAGTACTTC.

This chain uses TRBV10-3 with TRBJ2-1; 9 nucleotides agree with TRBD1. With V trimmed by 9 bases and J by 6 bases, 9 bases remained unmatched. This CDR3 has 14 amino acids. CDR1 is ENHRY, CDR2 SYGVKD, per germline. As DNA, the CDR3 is TGTGCCATTTCGGACAGGGGTGAGGGCAATGAGCAGTTCTTC. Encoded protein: CAISDRGEGNEQFF.

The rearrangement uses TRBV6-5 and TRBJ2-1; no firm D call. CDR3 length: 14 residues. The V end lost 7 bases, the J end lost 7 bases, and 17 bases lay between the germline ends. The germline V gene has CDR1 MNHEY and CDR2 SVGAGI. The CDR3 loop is CASTSVGVWNEQFF. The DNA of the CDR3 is TGTGCCAGCACCTCCGTGGGCGTGTGGAATGAGCAGTTCTTC.

The DNA for the CDR3 is TGTGCCAGCAGCCAAGAAGGGACAGGGCGGCGGGGCTACACCTTC. Translation: CASSQEGTGRRGYTF. J is TRBJ1-2 and V is TRBV14; TRBD1 aligns across 9 bases. The CDR3 length is 15 residues. In germline, CDR1 is SGHDN, CDR2 FVKESK. V was pared by 0 bases and J by 8 bases, with 7 bases of the junction left unmatched.

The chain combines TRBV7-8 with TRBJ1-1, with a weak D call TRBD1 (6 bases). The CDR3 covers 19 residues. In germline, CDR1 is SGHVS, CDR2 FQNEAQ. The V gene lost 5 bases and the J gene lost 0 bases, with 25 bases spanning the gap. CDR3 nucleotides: TGTGCCAGCAGCCTCGGACAGTATTGGTTGGGTTCGATGAACACTGAAGCTTTCTTT. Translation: CASSLGQYWLGSMNTEAFF.

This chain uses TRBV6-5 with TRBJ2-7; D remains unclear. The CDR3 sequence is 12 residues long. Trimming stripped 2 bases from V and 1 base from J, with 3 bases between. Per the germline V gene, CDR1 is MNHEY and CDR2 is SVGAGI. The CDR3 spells CASSYNSYEQYF. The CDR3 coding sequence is TGTGCCAGCAGTTACAATTCCTACGAGCAGTACTTC.

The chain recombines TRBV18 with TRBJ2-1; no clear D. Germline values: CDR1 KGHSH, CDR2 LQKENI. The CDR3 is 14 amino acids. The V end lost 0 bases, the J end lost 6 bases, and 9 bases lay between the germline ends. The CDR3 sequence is CASSPPHPFNEQFF. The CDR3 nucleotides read TGTGCCAGCTCACCACCTCACCCTTTCAATGAGCAGTTCTTC.

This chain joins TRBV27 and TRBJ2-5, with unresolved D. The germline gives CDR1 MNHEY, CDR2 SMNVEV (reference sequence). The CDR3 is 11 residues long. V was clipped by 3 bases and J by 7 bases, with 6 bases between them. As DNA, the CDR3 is TGTGCCAGCAGTTTGTTGGGGACCCAGTACTTC. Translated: CASSLLGTQYF.

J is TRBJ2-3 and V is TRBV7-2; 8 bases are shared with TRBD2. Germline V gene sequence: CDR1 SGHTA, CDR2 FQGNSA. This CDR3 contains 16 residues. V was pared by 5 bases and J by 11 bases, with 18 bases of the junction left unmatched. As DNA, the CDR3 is TGTGCCAGCAGCCCTCATACCTCCGGGAGGGGGATGGGGCAGTATTTT. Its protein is CASSPHTSGRGMGQYF.

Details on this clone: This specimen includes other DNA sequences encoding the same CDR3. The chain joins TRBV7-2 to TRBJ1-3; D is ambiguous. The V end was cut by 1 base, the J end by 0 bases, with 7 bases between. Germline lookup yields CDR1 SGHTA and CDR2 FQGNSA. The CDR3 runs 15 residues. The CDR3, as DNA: TGTGCCAGCAGCTTAGTGGGGAGCTCTGGAAACACCATATATTTT. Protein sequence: CASSLVGSSGNTIYF.

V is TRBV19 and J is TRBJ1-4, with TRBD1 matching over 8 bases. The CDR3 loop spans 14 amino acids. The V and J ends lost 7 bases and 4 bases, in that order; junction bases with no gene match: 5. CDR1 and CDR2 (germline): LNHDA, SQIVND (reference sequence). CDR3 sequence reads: CASKRQGFNEKLFF. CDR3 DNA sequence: TGTGCCAGTAAGAGACAGGGGTTTAATGAAAAACTGTTTTTT.